The clone carrying this TCR beta chain has only a few counts. What it recognizes is unknown. Generated by immunoSEQ multiplex PCR, the TCRdb table keeps only in-frame clones and is missing some. The sample records under 45,000 clones, over 95% being singletons. This specimen comes from a study of Tregs in tolerant kidney transplant recipients. Study details: Sorting of CD4+CD25+CD127- cells followed approximately 3-day belatacept mixed lymphocyte reactions, sometimes with approximately 5-day graft donor restimulation.

The germline CDR1 and CDR2 sequences are SGHRS and YFSETQ. The V gene lost 0 bases and the J gene lost 5 bases, with 10 bases spanning the gap. This CDR3 spans 14 amino acids. The TCR comes from a human donor in good health. This chain uses TRBV5-1 with TRBJ2-3; D is unresolved. Sequenced: Tregs from blood cultured with allogeneic cells. CDR3 DNA sequence: TGCGCCAGCAGCTTGGCCCTCTCCGGAGATACGCAGTATTTT. It specifies CASSLALSGDTQYF.